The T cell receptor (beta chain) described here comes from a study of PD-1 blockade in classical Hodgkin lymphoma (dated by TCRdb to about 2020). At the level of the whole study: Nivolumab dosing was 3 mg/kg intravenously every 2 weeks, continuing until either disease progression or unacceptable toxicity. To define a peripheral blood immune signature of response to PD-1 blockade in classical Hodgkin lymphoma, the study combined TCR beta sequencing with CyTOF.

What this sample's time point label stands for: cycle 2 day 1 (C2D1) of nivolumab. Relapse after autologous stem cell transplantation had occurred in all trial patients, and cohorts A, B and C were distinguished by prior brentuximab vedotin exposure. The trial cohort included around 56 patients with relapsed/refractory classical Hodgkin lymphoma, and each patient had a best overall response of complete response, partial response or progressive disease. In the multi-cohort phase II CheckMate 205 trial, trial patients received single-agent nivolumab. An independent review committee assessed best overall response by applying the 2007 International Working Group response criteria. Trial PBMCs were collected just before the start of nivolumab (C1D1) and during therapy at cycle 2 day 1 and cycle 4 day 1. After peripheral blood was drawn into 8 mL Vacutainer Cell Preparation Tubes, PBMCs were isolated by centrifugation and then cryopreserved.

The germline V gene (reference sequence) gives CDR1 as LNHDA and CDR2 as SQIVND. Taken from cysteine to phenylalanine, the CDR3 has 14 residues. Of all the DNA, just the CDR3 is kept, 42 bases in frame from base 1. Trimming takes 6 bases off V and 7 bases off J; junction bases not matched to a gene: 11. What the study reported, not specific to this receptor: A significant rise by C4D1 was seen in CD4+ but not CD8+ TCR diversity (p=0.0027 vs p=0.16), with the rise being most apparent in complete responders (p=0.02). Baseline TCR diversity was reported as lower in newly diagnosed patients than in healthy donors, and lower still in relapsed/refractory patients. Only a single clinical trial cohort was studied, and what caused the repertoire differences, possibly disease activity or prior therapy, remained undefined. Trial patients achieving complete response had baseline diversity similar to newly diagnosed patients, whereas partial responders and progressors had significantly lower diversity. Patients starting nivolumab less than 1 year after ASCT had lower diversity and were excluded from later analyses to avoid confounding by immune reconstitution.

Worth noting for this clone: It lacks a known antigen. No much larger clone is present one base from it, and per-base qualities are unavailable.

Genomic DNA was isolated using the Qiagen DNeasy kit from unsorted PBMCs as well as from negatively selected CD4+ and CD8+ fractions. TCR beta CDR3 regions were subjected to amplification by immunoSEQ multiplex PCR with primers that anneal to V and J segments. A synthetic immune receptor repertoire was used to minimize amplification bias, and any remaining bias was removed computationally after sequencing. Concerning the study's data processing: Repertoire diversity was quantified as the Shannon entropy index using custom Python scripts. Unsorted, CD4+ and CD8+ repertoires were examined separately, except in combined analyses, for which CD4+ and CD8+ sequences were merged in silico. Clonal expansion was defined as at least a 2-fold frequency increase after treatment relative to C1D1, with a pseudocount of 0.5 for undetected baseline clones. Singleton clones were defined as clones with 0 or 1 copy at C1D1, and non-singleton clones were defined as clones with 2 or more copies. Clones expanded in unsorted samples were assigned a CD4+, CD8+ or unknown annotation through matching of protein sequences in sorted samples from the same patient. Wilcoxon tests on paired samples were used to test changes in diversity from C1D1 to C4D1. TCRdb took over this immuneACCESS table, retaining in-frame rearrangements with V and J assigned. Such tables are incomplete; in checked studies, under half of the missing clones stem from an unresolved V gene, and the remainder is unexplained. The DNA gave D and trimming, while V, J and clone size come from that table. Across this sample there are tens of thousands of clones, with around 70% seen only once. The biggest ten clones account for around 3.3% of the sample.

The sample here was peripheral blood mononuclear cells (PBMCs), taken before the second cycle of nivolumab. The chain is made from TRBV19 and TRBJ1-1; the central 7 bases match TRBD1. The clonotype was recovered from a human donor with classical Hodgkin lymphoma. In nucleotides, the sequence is TGTGCCAGTAGCTTAGGGACAGCATCTTATGAAGCTTTCTTT. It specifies CASSLGTASYEAFF.